These T cell receptor beta chains were read from a single sample in a study of T cells in Graves' hyperthyroidism and ophthalmopathy. MiXCR, run by TCRdb on the multiplex PCR reads, gives a single entry per CDR3 protein. The table lists a few hundred thousand distinct CDR3 sequences, roughly 15% of them singletons. Sample: blood. The receptor source for this set is a woman aged 40 to 50 with Graves' ophthalmopathy. The CDR3 runs from the conserved cysteine through the conserved F or W. The D gene is left open where the match is weak. Where a row states a size, it is once, few, many or the class of an expanded clone; other rows omit it.

d_gene,j_gene,v_gene,abundance,CDR3aa,CDR3nt
.,TRBJ1-3,TRBV2,few,CASSADRPGDTIYF,TGTGCCAGCAGTGCTGACAGGCCGGGTGACACCATATATTTT
.,TRBJ2-5,TRBV7-9,few,CASTSKLESQYF,TGTGCCAGCACTTCCAAACTAGAGAGCCAGTACTTC
TRBD2,TRBJ2-3,TRBV29-1,many,CSVEASGAVYTQYF,TGCAGCGTTGAGGCGAGCGGGGCTGTTTATACGCAGTATTTT
.,TRBJ1-1,TRBV27,many,CASSFVGSEAFF,TGTGCCAGCAGTTTCGTCGGGAGTGAAGCTTTCTTT
.,TRBJ1-4,TRBV7-9,.,CASSFRSAAELFF,TGTGCCAGCAGCTTTAGGAGCGCGGCAGAACTGTTTTTT
.,TRBJ2-2,TRBV20-1,few,CSARLGGVGNTGELFF,TGCAGTGCTCGCTTGGGGGGAGTTGGGAACACCGGGGAGCTGTTTTTT
.,TRBJ1-1,TRBV5-4,.,CASSLGNRGIGGEAFF,TGTGCCAGCAGCTTAGGGAATCGCGGTATAGGGGGTGAAGCTTTCTTT
TRBD2,TRBJ2-1,TRBV11-1,many,CASSFPKPGTSKRRNYNEQFF,TGTGCCAGCAGCTTCCCGAAACCTGGGACTAGCAAACGAAGGAATTACAATGAGCAGTTCTTC
.,TRBJ1-2,TRBV12-3/TRBV12-4,many,CASSPGTASYTF,TGTGCCAGCAGTCCCGGGACGGCTAGCTACACCTTC
TRBD2,TRBJ2-3,TRBV25-1,many,CASSKLAGVNTDTQYF,TGTGCCAGCAGTAAACTAGCGGGGGTGAACACAGATACGCAGTATTTT
.,TRBJ2-3,TRBV20-1,many,CSAETDTQYF,TGCAGTGCGGAGACAGATACGCAGTATTTT
.,TRBJ1-2,TRBV7-8,many,CASSFDSNYGYTF,TGTGCCAGCAGCTTTGACAGCAACTATGGCTACACCTTC
TRBD2,TRBJ2-1,TRBV5-4,.,CASSSGLAVYNEQFF,TGTGCCAGCAGCTCGGGACTAGCGGTTTACAATGAGCAGTTCTTC
TRBD1,TRBJ2-7,TRBV6-1,many,CASTPRLGDRVYEQYF,TGTGCCAGCACCCCCCGGCTTGGGGACAGGGTCTACGAGCAGTACTTC
TRBD1,TRBJ2-6,TRBV5-1,few,CASKVDPTGPYSGANVLTF,TGCGCCAGCAAGGTGGATCCGACAGGGCCGTACTCTGGGGCCAACGTCCTGACTTTC
.,TRBJ1-1,TRBV7-8,many,CASTHDGMNTEAFF,TGTGCCAGCACCCACGACGGAATGAACACTGAAGCTTTCTTT
.,TRBJ2-1,TRBV6-6,many,CASSYAPVKRTEQFF,TGTGCCAGCAGTTACGCACCTGTCAAAAGGACTGAGCAGTTCTTC
TRBD1,TRBJ2-7,TRBV2,.,CASRPGTGLDEQYF,TGTGCCAGCAGACCCGGGACAGGGCTGGACGAGCAGTACTTC
TRBD2,TRBJ2-1,TRBV20-1,.,CSASRLAGVGEQFF,TGCAGTGCTAGTAGGCTAGCGGGAGTAGGTGAGCAGTTCTTC
.,TRBJ2-2,TRBV7-2,many,CASSLVQGLGGELFF,TGTGCCAGCAGCTTAGTACAGGGTTTGGGCGGGGAGCTGTTTTTT
TRBD1,TRBJ1-5,TRBV6-5,many,CASSYWTGSRSNQPQHF,TGTGCCAGCAGTTACTGGACAGGGAGTAGGAGCAATCAGCCCCAGCATTTT
TRBD1,TRBJ1-2,TRBV7-9,.,CASSLLGQGSYGYTF,TGTGCCAGCAGCTTACTAGGACAGGGGAGCTATGGCTACACCTTC
.,TRBJ1-5,TRBV28,many,CASSRFRLGTQPQHF,TGTGCCAGCAGCCGCTTCCGTTTAGGCACTCAGCCCCAGCATTTT
.,TRBJ2-3,TRBV6-1,many,CANSAIFPTSTDTQYF,TGTGCCAACAGTGCCATATTCCCTACTAGCACAGATACGCAGTATTTT
TRBD1,TRBJ1-6,TRBV7-9,few,CASSSNRDRGRSPLHF,TGTGCCAGCAGCTCGAACCGGGACAGGGGGCGTTCGCCCCTCCACTTT
TRBD2,TRBJ2-3,TRBV6-1,few,CASSTLRRESGAFTDTQYF,TGTGCCAGCAGTACCCTCAGGCGGGAGAGCGGGGCCTTCACAGATACGCAGTATTTT
.,TRBJ1-5,TRBV19,many,CASLGVGQPQHF,TGTGCCAGCCTGGGGGTGGGTCAGCCCCAGCATTTT
.,TRBJ1-2,TRBV7-9,few,CASSLGARVEYGYTF,TGTGCCAGCAGCTTAGGGGCACGAGTGGAATATGGCTACACCTTC
TRBD2,TRBJ2-2,TRBV20-1,many,CSGLAPPGSTGELFF,TGCAGCGGACTAGCGCCACCAGGGAGCACCGGGGAGCTGTTTTTT
.,TRBJ2-1,TRBV7-9,many,CASSLAWGNEQFF,TGTGCCAGCAGCTTAGCGTGGGGGAATGAGCAGTTCTTC
TRBD2,TRBJ2-1,TRBV25-1,few,CASSEHRLAVINNEQFF,TGTGCCAGCAGTGAGCACCGACTAGCGGTGATAAACAATGAGCAGTTCTTC
.,TRBJ2-3,TRBV7-8,many,CASSFVLFTDTQYF,TGTGCCAGCAGCTTTGTTCTTTTCACAGATACGCAGTATTTT
.,TRBJ1-1,TRBV12-3/TRBV12-4,many,CASSLGTTEAFF,TGTGCCAGCAGTTTAGGCACCACTGAAGCTTTCTTT